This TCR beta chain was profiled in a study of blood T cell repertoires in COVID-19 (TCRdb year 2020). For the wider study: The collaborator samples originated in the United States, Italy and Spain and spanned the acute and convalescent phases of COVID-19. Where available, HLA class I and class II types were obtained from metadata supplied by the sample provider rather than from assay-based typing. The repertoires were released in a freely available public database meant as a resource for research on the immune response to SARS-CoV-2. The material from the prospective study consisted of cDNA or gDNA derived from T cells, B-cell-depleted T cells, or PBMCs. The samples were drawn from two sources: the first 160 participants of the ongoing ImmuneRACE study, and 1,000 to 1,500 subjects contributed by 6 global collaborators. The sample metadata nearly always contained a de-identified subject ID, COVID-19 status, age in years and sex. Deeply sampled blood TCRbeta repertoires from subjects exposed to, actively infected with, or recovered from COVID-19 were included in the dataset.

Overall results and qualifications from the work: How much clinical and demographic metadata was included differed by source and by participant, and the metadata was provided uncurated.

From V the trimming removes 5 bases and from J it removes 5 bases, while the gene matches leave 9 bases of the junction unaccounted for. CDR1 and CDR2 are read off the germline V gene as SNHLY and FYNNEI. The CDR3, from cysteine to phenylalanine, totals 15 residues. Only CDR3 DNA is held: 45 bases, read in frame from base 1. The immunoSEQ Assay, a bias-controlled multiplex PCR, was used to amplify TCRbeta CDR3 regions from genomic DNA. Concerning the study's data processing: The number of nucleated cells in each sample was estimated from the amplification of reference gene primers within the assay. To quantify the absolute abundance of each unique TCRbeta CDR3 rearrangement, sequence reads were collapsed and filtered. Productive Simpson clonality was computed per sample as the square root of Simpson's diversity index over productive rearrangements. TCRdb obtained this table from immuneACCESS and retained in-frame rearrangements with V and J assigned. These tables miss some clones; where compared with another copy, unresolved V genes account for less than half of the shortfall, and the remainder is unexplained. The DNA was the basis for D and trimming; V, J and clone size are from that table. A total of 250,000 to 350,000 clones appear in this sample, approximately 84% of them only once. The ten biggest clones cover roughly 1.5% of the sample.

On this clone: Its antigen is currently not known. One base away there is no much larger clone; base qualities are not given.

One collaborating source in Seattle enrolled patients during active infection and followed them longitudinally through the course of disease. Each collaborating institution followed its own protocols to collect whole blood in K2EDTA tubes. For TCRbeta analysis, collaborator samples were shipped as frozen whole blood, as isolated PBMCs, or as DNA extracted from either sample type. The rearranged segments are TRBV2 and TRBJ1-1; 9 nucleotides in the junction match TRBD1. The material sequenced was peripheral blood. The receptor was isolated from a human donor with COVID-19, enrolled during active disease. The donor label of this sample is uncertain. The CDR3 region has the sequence CASSYRDRAETEAFF. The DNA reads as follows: TGTGCCAGCAGTTACCGGGACAGGGCTGAGACTGAAGCTTTCTTT.